The present entry profiles one TCR beta chain with its context. Antigen unknown. TCR beta cDNA libraries included unique molecular identifiers. Out of about 1 to 11 million T cells, a few hundred thousand cDNA molecules were generated. One entry per CDR3 protein results from TCRdb running MiXCR on the PCR reads. The top ten clones hold about an eighth of a sample with some 450,000 distinct CDR3 sequences, nearly 45% of them seen once. Per the germline V gene, CDR1 is SGHDT and CDR2 is YYEEEE. The CDR3 has 19 residues. Unmatched junction bases numbered 6, after V lost 0 bases and J lost 0 bases. The source of the sample is a study of post-analysis software for immune sequencing data. In the study overall: Recorded subtypes: relapsing-remitting, secondary progressive, progressive-relapsing; some patients unannotated. Study-wide findings and caveats: Strong same-batch co-clustering of samples appeared with F measure clustering. Multiple sclerosis patients showed significantly lower normalized Chao1 diversity than controls did. The study found TRBV5-6, TRBV5-1 and TRBV20-1 among five or six TRBV segments more frequent in patients than controls.

This TCR came from a girl under 18 with multiple sclerosis. The V call is TRBV5-6, the J call TRBJ2-6, with 10 bases matching TRBD1. The sample was blood. CDR3 DNA sequence: TGTGCCAGCAGCTTGGTAGCGGGACAGGGGAACTCTGGGGCCAACGTCCTGACTTTC. Protein product: CASSLVAGQGNSGANVLTF.